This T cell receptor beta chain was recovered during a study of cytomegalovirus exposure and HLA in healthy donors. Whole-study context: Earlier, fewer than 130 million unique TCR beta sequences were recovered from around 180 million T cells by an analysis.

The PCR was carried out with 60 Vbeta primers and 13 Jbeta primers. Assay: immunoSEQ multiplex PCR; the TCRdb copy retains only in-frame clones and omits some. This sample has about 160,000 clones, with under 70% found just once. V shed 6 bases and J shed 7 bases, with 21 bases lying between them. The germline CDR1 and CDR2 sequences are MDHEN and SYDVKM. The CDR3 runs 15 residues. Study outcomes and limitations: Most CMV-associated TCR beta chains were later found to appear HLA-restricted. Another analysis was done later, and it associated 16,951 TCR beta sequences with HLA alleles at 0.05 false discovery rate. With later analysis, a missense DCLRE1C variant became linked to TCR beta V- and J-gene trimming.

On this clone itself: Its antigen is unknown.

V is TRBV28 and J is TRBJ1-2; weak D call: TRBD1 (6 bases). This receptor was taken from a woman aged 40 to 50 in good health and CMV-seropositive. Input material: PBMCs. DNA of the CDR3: TGTGCCAGCAGCCGAACAGGGTCCCTAGTGGGTGGCTACACCTTC. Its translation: CASSRTGSLVGGYTF.